A single sample is the source of the 13 T cell receptor beta chains below, sequenced in a study of early T cells in non-severe SARS-CoV-2 infection (dated by TCRdb to the early 2020s). The library was built by means of 5' RACE. The sequencer was a NextSeq 500. TCRdb reprocessing: public reads trimmed at Q25 with fastp, clones called with MiXCR, in-frame beta chains kept. Under each unique CDR3 protein, matching rows form one entry showing the most common genes and DNA. This sample holds about 33,000 distinct CDR3 sequences; around 5.9% were observed only once. The ten largest clonotypes hold over 10% of the sample. Sequences were obtained from whole blood. The receptors were gathered from an adult who was a healthcare worker with PCR-confirmed SARS-CoV-2 infection or an uninfected control (not recorded which).

The chain links TRBV7-2 to TRBJ2-3; 10 positions agree with TRBD2. The trim removed 1 base at V and 2 bases at J, leaving 6 bases unmatched. Germline V lookup: CDR1 SGHTA, CDR2 FQGNSA. This CDR3 is built from 17 residues. The CDR3 sequence: CASSLGLAGLYTDTQYF. The CDR3 DNA reads TGTGCCAGCAGCTTAGGACTAGCGGGCCTGTACACAGATACGCAGTATTTT.

The sample holds a few counts of this clonotype. The chain uses TRBV12-3 or TRBV12-4 and TRBJ2-3, with D maybe TRBD2 (5 bases). V dropped 2 bases and J dropped 6 bases, with 9 bases sitting between them. The CDR3 consists of 13 residues. The CDR3 here is CASSLYRGDTQYF. For the CDR3, the DNA is TGTGCCAGCAGTTTATACCGAGGGGATACGCAGTATTTT.

This clonotype was seen at least ten times. The chain couples TRBV28 to TRBJ1-5; 7 nucleotides line up with TRBD1. The junction had 11 bases not matched to a gene; V was cut back by 10 bases and J by 5 bases. This CDR3 region has 14 residues. Germline CDR1 MDHEN, CDR2 SYDVKM. CDR3 protein: CATNTDREDQPQHF. In DNA, the CDR3 is TGTGCCACCAACACCGACAGGGAGGATCAGCCCCAGCATTTT.

This clonotype has a count of ten or more. V and J are TRBV19 and TRBJ1-6; no clear D. Germline values: CDR1 LNHDA, CDR2 SQIVND (reference sequence). The CDR3 loop spans 14 amino acids. Trimming removed 6 bases at V and 7 bases at J, with 13 bases between. The DNA of the CDR3 is TGTGCCAGTAGGCTCGGACGGGAAAATTCACCCCTCCACTTT. It is translated as CASRLGRENSPLHF.

This clonotype was counted ten times or more. The V gene is TRBV5-1, the J gene TRBJ2-3, with D unclear. This CDR3 comprises 15 residues. V was clipped by 0 bases and J by 3 bases, with 11 bases between them. The germline V gene has CDR1 SGHRS and CDR2 YFSETQ. CDR3 protein: CASSLDSLPTDTQYF. In DNA, the CDR3 is TGCGCCAGCAGCTTGGATAGTCTTCCAACAGATACGCAGTATTTT. Filled out from reference TRBV5-1 and TRBJ2-3, the complete variable domain reads KAGVTQTPRYLIKTRGQQVTLSCSPISGHRSVSWYQQTPGQGLQFLFEYFSETQRNKGNFPGRFSGRQFSNSRSEMNVSTLELGDSALYLCASSLDSLPTDTQYFGPGTRLTVL.

There are many counts of this clonotype. The V gene is TRBV13, the J gene TRBJ2-3; TRBD2 agrees at 11 bases. Trimming removed 4 bases from V and 6 bases from J; junction bases left unmatched: 6. CDR3 length equals 15 residues. Looked up from germline, CDR1 is PRHDT and CDR2 is FYEKMQ (reference sequence). The CDR3 region is CASSSRLAGFDTQYF. In nucleotides, the CDR3 is TGTGCCAGCAGCTCCAGACTAGCGGGGTTTGATACGCAGTATTTT. Variable domain in full (rest from reference TRBV13 and TRBJ2-3): AAGVIQSPRHLIKEKRETATLKCYPIPRHDTVYWYQQGPGQDPQFLISFYEKMQSDKGSIPDRFSAQQFSDYHSELNMSSLELGDSALYFCASSSRLAGFDTQYFGPGTRLTVL.

The chain combines TRBV13 with TRBJ2-3; TRBD2 matches at 9 bases. Germline CDR1 reads PRHDT; CDR2 reads FYEKMQ (reference sequence). CDR3 length: 14 amino acids. Trimming cost V 5 bases and J 8 bases; bases outside gene matches: 8. CDR3 protein: CASSRGRGGVTQYF. DNA of the CDR3: TGTGCCAGCAGCCGCGGGCGGGGGGGCGTTACGCAGTATTTT. Full variable domain (outside the CDR3, taken from reference TRBV13 and TRBJ2-3): AAGVIQSPRHLIKEKRETATLKCYPIPRHDTVYWYQQGPGQDPQFLISFYEKMQSDKGSIPDRFSAQQFSDYHSELNMSSLELGDSALYFCASSRGRGGVTQYFGPGTRLTVL.

This clonotype was found many times. Here the CDR3 reads CSASLSTDTQYF. The CDR3 bases are TGCAGTGCTAGCCTTAGCACAGATACGCAGTATTTT. This chain joins TRBV20-1 and TRBJ2-3; D call uncertain. V lost 3 bases and J 0 bases, leaving 4 bases between the germline ends. This CDR3 spans 12 amino acids. Germline lookup yields CDR1 DFQATT and CDR2 SNEGSKA (reference sequence).

This clonotype was found a few times. The chain is built from TRBV11-2 and TRBJ2-1, with 12 bases identical to TRBD2. This CDR3 contains 14 residues. J was trimmed by 6 bases and V by 7 bases; bases with no gene match: 4. Germline V gene lookup returns CDR1 SGHAT and CDR2 FQNNGV. For the CDR3, the DNA is TGTGCCAGCACCCTAGCGGGGGGGCGCAATGAGCAGTTCTTC. It is translated as CASTLAGGRNEQFF.

This clonotype showed up many times. The genes are TRBV20-1 and TRBJ1-1; 8 bases agree with TRBD1. The J segment lost 5 bases and the V segment lost 4 bases, leaving 3 bases of the junction unmatched. The CDR3 is made up of 12 amino acids. CDR1 and CDR2 (germline): DFQATT, SNEGSKA (reference sequence). The CDR3 nucleotides read TGCAGTGCTACTACAGGGGGAACTGAAGCTTTCTTT. Its translation: CSATTGGTEAFF.

This clonotype was counted many times. The chain joins TRBV6-6 to TRBJ1-1; D is perhaps TRBD1 (5 bases). V was clipped by 6 bases and J by 5 bases, with 10 bases between them. The CDR3 runs 12 residues. Germline V gives CDR1 MNHNY, CDR2 SVGAGI (reference sequence). In nucleotides, the CDR3 is TGTGCCAGCAGACCCGAGGGGACTGAAGCTTTCTTT. Encoded protein: CASRPEGTEAFF.

In this sample, this clonotype turned up a few times. The genes are TRBV20-1 and TRBJ1-5; D not certain. Germline V gives CDR1 DFQATT, CDR2 SNEGSKA (reference sequence). This CDR3 region has 15 residues. V lost 1 base, J lost 4 bases, and 14 bases lay in between. The CDR3 DNA reads TGCAGTGCTAGAGCAAGGATGTACAAAAATCAGCCCCAGCATTTT. Its translation is CSARARMYKNQPQHF.

Here the CDR3 DNA reads TGCAGTGCCACCGGGACGAGCTATGGCTACACCTTC. Encoded protein: CSATGTSYGYTF. The rearrangement uses TRBV20-1 and TRBJ1-2; weak D call: TRBD1 (5 bases). Trimming removed 6 bases from V and 4 bases from J, with 12 bases in between. CDR3 length: 12 residues. The germline CDR1 and CDR2 sequences are DFQATT and SNEGSKA (reference sequence).